This T cell receptor (beta chain) emerged from a study of cytomegalovirus exposure and HLA in healthy donors. With regard to this clone: Its antigen is unidentified.

Broader study findings: Among TCR sequences, most were rare, though some public TCRs appeared in many donors.

Sequenced by immunoSEQ multiplex PCR; TCRdb stores in-frame clones only, minus some. The sample yields approximately 160,000 clones, approximately 80% seen once. This CDR3 contains 14 residues. V lost 4 bases and J lost 5, with 14 bases in between. Germline CDR1 and CDR2: SGHAT and FQNNGV. Sequencing was done on a sample of PBMCs. The genes are TRBV11-2 and TRBJ1-1; D possibly corresponds to TRBD1 (6 bases). The TCR was taken from a young man in good health and CMV-seropositive. The CDR3 DNA reads TGTGCCAGCAGCTCCAAGGGGGGGGGAACTGAAGCTTTCTTT. Translation gives CASSSKGGGTEAFF.